Shown below are 20 T cell receptor beta chains from a single sample sequenced in a study of neurological immune-mediated disorders. From the 5' RACE reads, TCRdb called clonotypes with MiXCR, one entry per CDR3 protein. The table records tens of thousands of distinct CDR3 sequences, about 10% of them present only once. Time point of the sample: longitudinal time-point 1 (baseline). Sequencing input: PBMCs. These receptors were taken from a man aged 25 to 40 in good health.

In its sample, this clonotype was seen many times. The chain uses TRBV28 and TRBJ2-5; D remains ambiguous. CDR1 is MDHEN, CDR2 SYDVKM, per germline. The CDR3 totals 12 residues. Between the trimmed V and J ends, which lost 3 bases and 2 bases, there was a span of 4 bases. CDR3 nucleotides: TGTGCCAGCAGTTTTCGACAAGAGACCCAGTACTTC. It is translated as CASSFRQETQYF.

This clonotype was picked up many times. The V call is TRBV7-2, the J call TRBJ2-5, with D perhaps TRBD1 (6 bases). V was clipped by 5 bases and J by 1 base, with 17 bases between them. Germline loops: CDR1 SGHTA, CDR2 FQGNSA. This CDR3 contains 16 residues. The CDR3: CASSLQGGGSQETQYF. CDR3 nucleotide sequence: TGTGCCAGCAGCCTACAGGGTGGGGGTTCCCAAGAGACCCAGTACTTC.

This clonotype was observed many times. The chain joins TRBV7-8 to TRBJ2-7, with 7 nucleotides matching TRBD2. CDR3 length: 14 amino acids. V shed 8 bases, J shed 6 bases, and the junction held 13 bases outside the gene matches. Germline V CDR1 and CDR2: SGHVS, FQNEAQ. In nucleotides, the CDR3 is TGTGCCAGCGAGGAGCGGGGAGTGATGGGCGAGCAGTACTTC. It translates to CASEERGVMGEQYF.

This clonotype turned up a few times. The V call is TRBV2, the J call TRBJ1-1; D is undetermined. This CDR3 region has 13 residues. Germline V CDR1 and CDR2: SNHLY, FYNNEI. V was cut by 1 base and J by 5 bases, with 8 bases left in between. DNA for the CDR3: TGTGCCAGCAGTGAAGAGATAGAAACTGAAGCTTTCTTT. Its protein product is CASSEEIETEAFF.

This clonotype was found many times. This chain joins TRBV29-1 and TRBJ2-3, with 9 bases identical to TRBD1. After removal of 5 bases from V and 1 base from J, the junction contained 4 bases not matched to a gene. The CDR3 covers 14 residues. The V gene's germline CDR1 is SQVTM and CDR2 ANQGSEA. The CDR3 protein is CSVWNRGRTDTQYF. CDR3 in DNA: TGCAGCGTTTGGAACAGGGGGCGCACAGATACGCAGTATTTT.

CDR3 coding DNA: TGCAGTGCCAGGACACTGGATTACGAGCAGTACTTC. Translation: CSARTLDYEQYF. J is TRBJ2-7 and V is TRBV20-1; tentative D call: TRBD1 (5 bases). This CDR3 is built from 12 residues. CDR1 is DFQATT and CDR2 is SNEGSKA in the germline V gene (reference sequence). V was clipped by 6 bases and J by 4 bases, with 13 bases between them.

This clonotype was observed many times. V is TRBV6-6 and J is TRBJ2-3; D remains unclear. The CDR3 runs 16 residues. V was shortened by 2 bases and J by 0 bases, with 12 bases between the two germline ends. Per the germline V gene, CDR1 is MNHNY and CDR2 is SVGAGI (reference sequence). The CDR3 here is CASSYRGGTSTDTQYF. The CDR3 DNA reads as TGTGCCAGCAGTTACCGTGGCGGTACTAGCACAGATACGCAGTATTTT.

This clonotype was seen many times. The V and J genes are TRBV7-3 and TRBJ2-3; maybe TRBD2 (6 bases). The germline CDR1 and CDR2 sequences are SGHTA and FQGTGA. The CDR3 loop spans 14 amino acids. V was pared by 2 bases and J by 4 bases, with 10 bases between. The CDR3 protein is CASSLVAGPDTQYF. CDR3 nucleotide sequence: TGTGCCAGCAGCTTAGTCGCGGGGCCAGATACGCAGTATTTT.

This clonotype was counted many times. This sequence joins TRBV20-1 and TRBJ2-7; D may be TRBD2 (5 bases). Trimming pared 1 base from V and 0 bases from J, leaving 16 bases between. The CDR3 has 16 amino acids. Germline V gives CDR1 DFQATT, CDR2 SNEGSKA (reference sequence). CDR3 protein: CSARGHGSGFSYEQYF. Here the CDR3 DNA reads TGCAGTGCTAGAGGCCATGGGAGCGGCTTCTCCTACGAGCAGTACTTC.

In its sample, this clonotype was seen many times. The chain links TRBV3-1 to TRBJ1-5; 7 nucleotides align to TRBD1. J gave up 4 bases and V 3 bases, and 6 bases lay outside the gene matches. Germline-derived CDR1 and CDR2 are LGHDT and YNNKEL (reference sequence). The CDR3 is 15 residues long. CDR3 loop: CASSQARGTNQPQHF. CDR3 sequence (DNA): TGTGCCAGCAGCCAGGCCAGGGGGACGAATCAGCCCCAGCATTTT.

Ten or more counts support this clonotype. The genes are TRBV7-2 and TRBJ2-7, with D maybe TRBD2 (6 bases). The V gene lost 6 bases and the J gene lost 2 bases, with 17 bases spanning the gap. The CDR3 extends over 15 amino acids. The germline gives CDR1 SGHTA, CDR2 FQGNSA. The CDR3 DNA reads TGTGCCAGCAGTTTAACGGGACTCTCCACCTACGAGCAGTACTTC. Protein: CASSLTGLSTYEQYF. Combining the CDR3 with reference TRBV7-2 and TRBJ2-7 gives the whole variable domain GAGVSQSPSNKVTEKGKDVELRCDPISGHTALYWYRQSLGQGLEFLIYFQGNSAPDKSGLPSDRFSAERTGGSVSTLTIQRTQQEDSAVYLCASSLTGLSTYEQYFGPGTRLTVT.

This clonotype was seen many times. V is TRBV7-9 and J is TRBJ2-7; 10 nucleotides match TRBD2. CDR1 and CDR2 from the germline V gene are SEHNR and FQNEAQ (reference sequence). V gave up 1 base and J gave up 3 bases; unmatched junction bases: 3. This CDR3 has 15 residues. DNA for the CDR3: TGTGCCAGCAGCTTAGTACTAGCGGGAAGCTACGAGCAGTACTTC. This gives the protein CASSLVLAGSYEQYF.

This clonotype came up many times. CDR3 residues: CASSFSSGGGADTQYF. The CDR3 DNA reads as TGTGCCAGCAGCTTCTCATCAGGGGGCGGGGCAGATACGCAGTATTTT. V and J are TRBV7-3 and TRBJ2-3; 8 bases are a match to TRBD1. The germline CDR1 and CDR2 sequences are SGHTA and FQGTGA. CDR3 size: 16 residues. V dropped 3 bases and J dropped 4; count of bases not matched to a gene: 9. Based on the CDR3 plus reference TRBV7-3 and TRBJ2-3, the full variable domain is GAGVSQTPSNKVTEKGKYVELRCDPISGHTALYWYRQSLGQGPEFLIYFQGTGAADDSGLPNDRFFAVRPEGSVSTLKIQRTERGDSAVYLCASSFSSGGGADTQYFGPGTRLTVL.

This clonotype came up many times. The chain links TRBV28 to TRBJ2-4; D might be TRBD1 (6 bases). This CDR3 has 14 amino acids. Trimming stripped 4 bases from V and 4 bases from J, with 11 bases between. Germline V CDR1 and CDR2: MDHEN, SYDVKM. CDR3 sequence: CASSSWTAKNIQYF. The CDR3 DNA follows: TGTGCCAGCAGTTCCTGGACAGCTAAAAACATTCAGTACTTC. The complete variable domain, with remaining parts taken from reference TRBV28 and TRBJ2-4, reads DVKVTQSSRYLVKRTGEKVFLECVQDMDHENMFWYRQDPGLGLRLIYFSYDVKMKEKGDIPEGYSVSREKKERFSLILESASTNQTSMYLCASSSWTAKNIQYFGAGTRLSVL.

This clonotype was detected ten times or more. V and J are TRBV6-2 or TRBV6-3 and TRBJ2-1; D not certain. Germline values: CDR1 MNHEY, CDR2 SVGEGT. CDR3 length: 13 amino acids. V lost 1 base, J lost 8 bases, and 9 bases lay in between. CDR3 bases: TGTGCCAGCAGTTACTGGGCGACCGATGAGCAGTTCTTC. This sequence encodes CASSYWATDEQFF.

As concerns this clonotype: A much larger clone differs by one base, so this may be a read error. V gene TRBV5-6 combines with J gene TRBJ2-2; D is uncertain. V was clipped by 3 bases and J by 7 bases, with 7 bases between them. The V gene's germline CDR1 is SGHDT and CDR2 YYEEEE. This CDR3 is 12 amino acids long. The CDR3 bases are TGTGCCAGCAGCTACTGGGACGGGGAGCTGTTTTTT. This translates into CASSYWDGELFF.

The V gene is TRBV30, the J gene TRBJ2-1, with D perhaps TRBD2 (5 bases). The CDR3 covers 12 residues. V lost 0 bases and J lost 9, with 9 bases in between. The germline gives CDR1 GTSNPN, CDR2 SVGIG (reference sequence). CDR3 region: CAWSVHRGEQFF. The CDR3 coding sequence is TGTGCCTGGAGTGTACACCGGGGTGAGCAGTTCTTC. Complete variable domain (other parts from reference TRBV30 and TRBJ2-1): SQTIHQWPATLVQPVGSPLSLECTVEGTSNPNLYWYRQAAGRGLQLLFYSVGIGQISSEVPQNLSASRPQDRQFILSSKKLLLSDSGFYLCAWSVHRGEQFFGPGTRLTVL.

This clonotype was observed many times. This chain's CDR3 is CAISESISLAKNIQYF. The CDR3, as DNA: TGTGCCATCAGTGAGTCGATTAGCTTAGCCAAAAACATTCAGTACTTC. The chain employs TRBV10-3 and TRBJ2-4; D gene unclear. The CDR3 consists of 16 residues. Germline V CDR1 and CDR2: ENHRY, SYGVKD. V lost 0 bases to trimming and J lost 0 bases, with 9 bases between them.

This clonotype is deemed medium-sized. The CDR3 loop reads CSAILAGLPTYEQYF. The CDR3 DNA is TGCAGTGCTATCCTCGCGGGACTCCCCACCTACGAGCAGTACTTC. The chain joins TRBV20-1 to TRBJ2-7; possible D gene TRBD2, 6 bases. CDR3 length: 15 amino acids. With 4 bases removed from V and 2 bases from J, the gap between germline ends came to 18 bases. Germline-derived CDR1 and CDR2 are DFQATT and SNEGSKA (reference sequence).

This clonotype has a single count. Just one base apart from a much larger clone, this may be a read error. The chain combines TRBV27 with TRBJ2-7; 10 positions match TRBD2. The germline V gene has CDR1 MNHEY and CDR2 SMNVEV (reference sequence). V gave up 10 bases and J gave up 0 bases; unmatched junction bases: 9. The CDR3 totals 15 residues. The CDR3 reads CANSFGLAASYEQYF. The CDR3 coding sequence is TGTGCCAACAGCTTTGGACTAGCGGCCTCCTACGAGCAGTACTTC.